A single sample gave rise to the 15 T cell receptor beta chains below, sequenced in a study of tumor-infiltrating lymphocytes in oesophageal squamous cell carcinoma. Each CDR3 protein is one row after TCRdb ran MiXCR on the PCR reads. The data show about 2,800 distinct CDR3 sequences, more than 13% seen once. Sequenced input: esophageal tumor tissue. Receptors were obtained from a male donor with esophageal squamous cell carcinoma.

By sample share, this clonotype is medium-sized (0.01 to 0.1%). The chain employs TRBV7-3 and TRBJ2-5, with D possibly being TRBD1 or TRBD2 (5 bases each). The CDR3 is 15 amino acids. The germline V gene encodes CDR1 SGHTA and CDR2 FQGTGA. Trimming removed 2 bases at V and 4 bases at J, with 14 bases between. Written as DNA, the CDR3 is TGTGCCAGCAGCTTATACCCAGGGAGAGGAGAGACCCAGTACTTC. Encoded protein: CASSLYPGRGETQYF.

The chain couples TRBV3-1 to TRBJ1-6, with 7 positions matching TRBD1. V lost 2 bases, J lost 0 bases, and 10 bases stayed unmatched. The V gene's germline CDR1 is LGHDT and CDR2 YNNKEL (reference sequence). The CDR3 has 19 residues. CDR3 bases: TGTGCCAGCAGCCAATTCGCCAGGGGGACTAGCTCCTATAATTCACCCCTCCACTTT. Protein: CASSQFARGTSSYNSPLHF.

Points on this clonotype: The final CDR3 position lacks the conserved phenylalanine or tryptophan, pointing to a likely read error. The DNA is omitted, as the CDR3 cannot be located on it reliably, and the CDR3 follows TCRdb's listing. The rearrangement uses TRBV6-5 and TRBJ2-3; the table's D call, TRBD1, has no DNA check behind it. Per germline, CDR1 MNHEY and CDR2 SVGAGI. The CDR3 is 14 residues long, ends included. Here the CDR3 reads CASSWTLSTDTECL.

This clonotype is labeled medium-sized (0.01 to 0.1%). V usage is TRBV12-3 or TRBV12-4 and J usage is TRBJ2-5; 7 bases line up with TRBD1. The CDR3 spans 22 residues. V was pared by 6 bases and J by 4 bases, with 32 bases of the junction left unmatched. The CDR3 sequence is CASRKTGVFGVGIRPSRETQYF. The CDR3 DNA follows: TGTGCCAGCAGAAAAACAGGGGTTTTTGGGGTGGGCATCCGTCCAAGCCGAGAGACCCAGTACTTC.

This clonotype is large within its sample. The chain combines TRBV7-2 with TRBJ2-1; D is unclear. Trimming cost V 5 bases and J 5 bases, with 7 bases left between them. The CDR3 contains 12 residues. Germline CDR1 is SGHTA and CDR2 is FQGNSA. The CDR3 reads CASSLHHNEQFF. The CDR3 region has the DNA TGTGCCAGCAGCCTCCATCACAATGAGCAGTTCTTC.

This clonotype was seen at least ten times. The chain employs TRBV4-1 and TRBJ1-2, with a tentative D call TRBD1 (5 bases). The CDR3 is made up of 15 amino acids. The V end was cut by 3 bases, the J end by 8 bases, with 19 bases between. Germline values: CDR1 MGHRA, CDR2 YSYEKL. CDR3: CASSQGESGYFGYTF. For the CDR3, the DNA is TGCGCCAGCAGCCAGGGGGAATCCGGCTATTTCGGCTACACCTTC.

The chain is built from TRBV4-1 and TRBJ2-1; D tentatively fits TRBD1 or TRBD2 (5 bases each). TRBJ2-5 matches the DNA end more closely, so the J call is doubtful. Per germline, CDR1 MGHRA and CDR2 YSYEKL. The CDR3 is 14 residues long. CDR3 coding DNA: TGCGCCAGCAGCCAAGATCGAGAGGGGACGACCCAGTACTTC. Its protein is CASSQDREGTTQYF.

This clonotype was found many times. A much larger clonotype is one base distant, so this may be a read error. The CDR3, as DNA: TGTGCCAGCAGTGAGGGGAGCCTGGGGACAGGGCACAATGAGCAGTACTTC. It is translated as CASSEGSLGTGHNEQYF. V gene TRBV2 combines with J gene TRBJ2-7; 9 nucleotides agree with TRBD1. Germline CDR1 is SNHLY and CDR2 is FYNNEI. Germline trimming cut 3 bases from V and 7 bases from J; bases unmatched to any gene: 16. This CDR3 contains 17 residues.

Notes on this clonotype: The CDR3 ends on some other residue instead of the conserved phenylalanine or tryptophan, so this is likely a read error. It is unclear where the CDR3 begins or ends on the DNA, so no DNA is shown, and the CDR3 is as TCRdb lists it. V gene TRBV7-3 combines with J gene TRBJ2-3; the table gives TRBD1 as D, unverified against the DNA. The CDR3 contains 17 residues when both ends are counted. Germline V gene sequence: CDR1 SGHTA, CDR2 FQGTGA. The CDR3 spells CASRQYGTEGETQYFGP.

This clonotype was observed at least ten times. A much larger clone differs by one base, so this may be a read error. The CDR3 sequence is CASSLGWDRASYEQFF. The CDR3 nucleotides read TGTGCCAGCAGCTTAGGCTGGGACAGGGCCTCCTACGAGCAGTTCTTC. The chain uses TRBV11-2 and TRBJ2-1; TRBD1 aligns across 9 bases. CDR1 SGHAT and CDR2 FQNNGV come from the germline V gene. V lost 1 base and J lost 10; bases outside the gene matches: 11. This CDR3 has 16 residues.

On this clonotype: Likely a read error: the CDR3 ends without its conserved phenylalanine or tryptophan. The DNA is omitted, as the CDR3 cannot be located on it reliably, and the CDR3 follows TCRdb's listing. The chain couples TRBV12-3 or TRBV12-4 to TRBJ2-7; the D call in the table, TRBD2, was not verified against the DNA. The CDR3 region is 9 residues in length, termini included. CDR3 in amino acids: CASSLPGLS.

This clonotype was seen at least ten times. The genes are TRBV6-1 and TRBJ1-5; D is perhaps TRBD1 (6 bases). V shed 4 bases and J shed 3 bases, with 13 bases lying between them. CDR1 is MNHNS, CDR2 SASEGT, per germline. CDR3 length: 15 amino acids. The CDR3 DNA reads TGTGCCAGCAGTGTTGGGGGGGGCCTCAATCAGCCCCAGCATTTT. Its translation is CASSVGGGLNQPQHF.

In its sample, this clonotype was seen many times. Here the CDR3 reads CASGGAGTEAFF. The CDR3 region has the DNA TGTGCCAGCGGGGGGGCCGGCACTGAAGCTTTCTTT. The gene calls are TRBV14 and TRBJ1-1; weak D call: TRBD1 (6 bases). The germline V gene has CDR1 SGHDN and CDR2 FVKESK. The ends were cut back, 8 bases at V and 4 bases at J, with 11 bases in the middle. The CDR3 has 12 residues.

This clonotype has just a few counts. It is likely a read error, because the conserved phenylalanine at the end of the CDR3 is missing. Because the CDR3's place on the DNA is in doubt, the DNA is left out and the CDR3 is given as listed by TCRdb. The V gene is TRBV6-2 or TRBV6-3, the J gene TRBJ1-3. The CDR3 totals 9 residues, both ends included. Per germline, CDR1 MNHEY and CDR2 SVGEGT. CDR3: CASKLLAGV.

As to this clonotype: It is likely a read error, because the conserved phenylalanine at the end of the CDR3 is missing. No DNA is shown, since the ends of the CDR3 on it are uncertain; the CDR3 is the one TCRdb lists. V and J are TRBV12-3 or TRBV12-4 and TRBJ2-3; the D call TRBD1 from the table was never checked on the DNA. The CDR3 is 15 amino acids in total, end residues counted. The CDR3: CASRGTGMIWEEEFV.